This TCR beta chain was obtained from a study of cytomegalovirus exposure and HLA in healthy donors. General study results and limits: A missense variant in DCLRE1C was later tied to TCR beta V- and J-gene trimming. Previous analysis showed most TCR beta V segments were productive about 90% or about 30% of the time. A later analysis reportedly identified an Asian-associated ancestry cluster as carrying fewer N-insertions than the approximately 670-donor mean.

The germline V gene encodes CDR1 LNHDA and CDR2 SQIVND (reference sequence). Between the trimmed V and J ends, which lost 9 bases and 2 bases, there was a span of 25 bases. The CDR3 totals 17 residues. This PCR relied on a set of 60 Vbeta primers and 13 Jbeta primers. Sequenced by immunoSEQ multiplex PCR; TCRdb stores in-frame clones only, minus some. The table lists 200,000 to 300,000 clones, roughly 80% of them singletons, with around 5% in the top ten. As to this clone: Antigen specificity is unknown.

What was sequenced was PBMCs. This chain joins TRBV19 and TRBJ1-1; tentative D call: TRBD1 (6 bases). The receptor comes from a woman aged 40-49 years in good health and CMV-seropositive. The CDR3 reads CASKDTQGHPTNTEAFF. DNA of the CDR3: TGTGCCAGCAAAGACACACAGGGACACCCCACCAACACTGAAGCTTTCTTT.